This T cell receptor beta chain was captured in a study of OX40 agonist ivuxolimab in advanced cancers. At the level of the study: Participants, approximately 83% male, averaged roughly 55 years of age, ranging from about 23 to 85. Findings and limits, study-wide: At 0.1 to 3.0 mg/kg, clonal expansion of CD4+ and CD8+ blood T cells had occurred by week 6. Also showing low normalized T-cell clonal expansion were some of the nonresponders. Among the lowest levels of clonal expansion were found in partial responders at 0.1-3.0 mg/kg.

Trimming took 5 bases from V and 2 from J; bases not matched to a gene: 8. The CDR3 contains 16 residues. Germline CDR1 MNHEY, CDR2 SMNVEV (reference sequence). Of note for this clone: The target antigen is unknown.

The repertoire was sequenced with immunoSEQ multiplex PCR; TCRdb's copy has only in-frame clones and lacks some. The repertoire holds tens of thousands of clones, with roughly 93% as singletons. Material: CD4+ or CD8+ T cells sorted from blood, obtained in a trial of the OX40 agonist ivuxolimab. The clonotype comes from an adult with an advanced solid tumor such as melanoma, head and neck, liver or kidney cancer. The chain links TRBV27 to TRBJ1-5; 8 bases are shared with TRBD1. For the CDR3, the DNA is TGTGCCAGCAGTCCACAGGGGGACCTGGGCAATCAGCCCCAGCATTTT. Translating it yields CASSPQGDLGNQPQHF.